This T cell receptor (beta chain) was captured by sequencing in a study of T-cell reconstitution after alpha-beta-depleted transplantation in children. Study-level points and caveats: A year post-transplant, T-cell counts and diversity derived mostly from newly produced T cells. At around two months after transplant, the alpha-beta T cells were reportedly derived from several hundred expanded clones that came from non-depleted graft cells. Recipient T cells and thymic progenitors that survived were the source of the high TCRbeta diversity seen at day 60 in some patients.

For this clonotype: Its antigen remains unidentified.

Unique molecular identifiers were used to barcode this TCRbeta library. TCRdb reprocessed the PCR reads via MiXCR and lists one record per CDR3 protein. The sample yields fewer than 550,000 distinct CDR3 sequences, 10% to 12% seen once. V shed 0 bases, J shed 3 bases, and the junction held 4 bases outside the gene matches. The CDR3 spans 17 residues. Per the germline V gene, CDR1 is SGHRS and CDR2 is YFSETQ. This sequence originates from a female patient aged 2-10 years who had a stem cell transplant for aplastic anemia, so the T cells may come from the graft donor. The material sequenced was PBMCs, mostly from graft donor cells, taken 180 days after TCRalphabeta/CD19-depleted stem cell transplant. The gene calls are TRBV5-1 and TRBJ2-1; 12 bases are a match to TRBD2. CDR3 protein: CASSLGTLAGGYNEQFF. CDR3 DNA sequence: TGCGCCAGCAGCTTGGGGACACTAGCGGGAGGCTACAATGAGCAGTTCTTC.